This TCR beta chain stems from a study of radiation and T cells in renal cell carcinoma. Study as a whole: Nephrectomy followed 15 Gy stereotactic body radiation by 4 weeks.

Measured with immunoSEQ multiplex PCR; TCRdb has only the in-frame clones, and not every one. Of 120,000 or so clones listed, roughly four fifths are singletons. Time point specified: blood 2 weeks post-SBRT. Treatment specified: 15 Gy SBRT to primary tumor, nephrectomy 4 weeks later. The patient's renal cell carcinoma had clear cell pathology. Of note for this clone: What it binds is unknown.

Overall study findings and caveats: Top tumor clonotypes rose in blood 2 weeks post-radiation, then contracted. Without pretreatment biopsies, baseline tumor clonotype presence was undetermined.

The length of the CDR3 is 15 residues. Between the trimmed V and J ends, which lost 3 bases and 0 bases, there was a span of 6 bases. The germline gives CDR1 SGHNT, CDR2 YENEEA. This sequence was found in a man aged 50-59 years with renal cell carcinoma. The chain joins TRBV11-3 to TRBJ2-6, with D unresolved. This sample comprised blood, obtained from a patient whose treatment included radiotherapy and nephrectomy. For the CDR3, the DNA is TGTGCCAGCAGCTTCGGACGCTCTGGGGCCAACGTCCTGACTTTC. Translated, it gives CASSFGRSGANVLTF.